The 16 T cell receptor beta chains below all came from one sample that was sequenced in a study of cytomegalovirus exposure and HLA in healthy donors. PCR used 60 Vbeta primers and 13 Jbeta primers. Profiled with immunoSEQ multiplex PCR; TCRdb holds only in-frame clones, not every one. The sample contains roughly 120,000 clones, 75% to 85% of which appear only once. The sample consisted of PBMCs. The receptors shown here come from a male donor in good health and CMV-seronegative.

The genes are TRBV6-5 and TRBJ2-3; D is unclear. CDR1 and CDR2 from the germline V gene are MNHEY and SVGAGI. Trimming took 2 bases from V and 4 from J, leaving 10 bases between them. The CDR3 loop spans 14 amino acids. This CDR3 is CASSYRHPADTQYF. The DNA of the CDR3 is TGTGCCAGCAGTTACCGACACCCGGCAGATACGCAGTATTTT.

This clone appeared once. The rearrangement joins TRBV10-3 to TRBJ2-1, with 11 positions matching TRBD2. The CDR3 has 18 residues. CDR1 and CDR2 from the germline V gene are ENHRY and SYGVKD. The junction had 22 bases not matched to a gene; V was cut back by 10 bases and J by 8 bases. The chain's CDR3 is CATKLLAGAFWGTDEQFF. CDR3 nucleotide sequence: TGTGCCACTAAACTACTAGCGGGAGCTTTTTGGGGCACCGATGAGCAGTTCTTC.

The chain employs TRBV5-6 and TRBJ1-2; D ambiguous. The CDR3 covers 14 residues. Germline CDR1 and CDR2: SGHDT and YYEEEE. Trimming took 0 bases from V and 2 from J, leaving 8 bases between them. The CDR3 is CASSLGEVNYGYTF. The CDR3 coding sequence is TGTGCCAGCAGCTTGGGGGAGGTCAACTATGGCTACACCTTC.

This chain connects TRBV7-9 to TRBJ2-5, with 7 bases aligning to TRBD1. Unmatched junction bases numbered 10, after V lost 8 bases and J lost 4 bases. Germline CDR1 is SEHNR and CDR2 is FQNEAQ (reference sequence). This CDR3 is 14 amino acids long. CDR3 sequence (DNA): TGTGCCAGCCTTACAGGGGTTGAGGGAGAGACCCAGTACTTC. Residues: CASLTGVEGETQYF.

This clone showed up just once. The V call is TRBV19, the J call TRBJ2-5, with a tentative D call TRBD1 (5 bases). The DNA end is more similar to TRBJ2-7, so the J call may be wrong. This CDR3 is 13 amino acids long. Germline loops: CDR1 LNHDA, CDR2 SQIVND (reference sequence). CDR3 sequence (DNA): TGTGCCAGTAGTACGCGGCAGGGCTACGAGCAGTACTTC. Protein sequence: CASSTRQGYEQYF.

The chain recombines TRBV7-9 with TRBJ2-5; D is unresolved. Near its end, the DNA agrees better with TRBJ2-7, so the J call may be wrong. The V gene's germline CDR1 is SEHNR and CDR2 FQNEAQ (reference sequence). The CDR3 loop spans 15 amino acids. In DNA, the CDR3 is TGTGCCAGCAGCTTAGGCTATGATTCGCCCTACGAGCAGTACTTC. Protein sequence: CASSLGYDSPYEQYF.

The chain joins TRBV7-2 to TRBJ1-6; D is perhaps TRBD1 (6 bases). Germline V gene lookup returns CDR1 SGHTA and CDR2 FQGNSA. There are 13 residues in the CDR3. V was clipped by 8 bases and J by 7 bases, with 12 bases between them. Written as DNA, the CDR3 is TGTGCCAGCGGGCAGGGGCCAAATTCACCCCTCCACTTT. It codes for CASGQGPNSPLHF.

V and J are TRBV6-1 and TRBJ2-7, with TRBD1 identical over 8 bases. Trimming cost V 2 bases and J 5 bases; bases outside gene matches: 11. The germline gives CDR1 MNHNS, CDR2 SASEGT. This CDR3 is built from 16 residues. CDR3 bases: TGTGCCAGCAGTGAAATAGGAGGGCAGGGGGCCCACGAGCAGTACTTC. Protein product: CASSEIGGQGAHEQYF.

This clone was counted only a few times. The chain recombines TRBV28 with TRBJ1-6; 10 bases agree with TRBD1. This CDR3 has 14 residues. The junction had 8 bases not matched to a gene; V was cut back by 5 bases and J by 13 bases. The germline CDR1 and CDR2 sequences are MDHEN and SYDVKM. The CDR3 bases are TGTGCCAGCAGTACAGGGACAGGGGCTTTGCCCCTCCACTTT. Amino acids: CASSTGTGALPLHF. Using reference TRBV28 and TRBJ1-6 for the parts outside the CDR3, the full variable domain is DVKVTQSSRYLVKRTGEKVFLECVQDMDHENMFWYRQDPGLGLRLIYFSYDVKMKEKGDIPEGYSVSREKKERFSLILESASTNQTSMYLCASSTGTGALPLHFGNGTRLTVT.

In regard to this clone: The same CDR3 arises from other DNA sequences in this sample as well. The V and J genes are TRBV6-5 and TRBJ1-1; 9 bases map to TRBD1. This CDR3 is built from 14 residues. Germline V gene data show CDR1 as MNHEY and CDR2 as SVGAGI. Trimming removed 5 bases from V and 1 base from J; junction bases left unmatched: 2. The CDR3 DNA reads TGTGCCAGCAGTCCGGGACAGGGGAACACTGAAGCTTTCTTT. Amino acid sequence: CASSPGQGNTEAFF.

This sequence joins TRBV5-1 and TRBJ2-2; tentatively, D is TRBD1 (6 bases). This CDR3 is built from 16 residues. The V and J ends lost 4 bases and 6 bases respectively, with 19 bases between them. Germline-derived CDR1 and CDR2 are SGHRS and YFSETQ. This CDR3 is CASSAERQALSGELFF. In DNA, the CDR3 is TGCGCCAGCAGCGCCGAGCGACAGGCCCTCTCCGGGGAGCTGTTTTTT.

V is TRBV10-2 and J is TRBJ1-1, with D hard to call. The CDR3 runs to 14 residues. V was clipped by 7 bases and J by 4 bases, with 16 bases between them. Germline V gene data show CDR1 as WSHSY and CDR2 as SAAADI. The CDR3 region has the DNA TGCGCCAGCATGAAGAGTGTGGCAGGCACTGAAGCTTTCTTT. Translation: CASMKSVAGTEAFF.

The DNA of the CDR3 is TGTGCCAGCTCACCAGCCGGGGGGGCAACCTGGAACACTGAAGCTTTCTTT. As protein: CASSPAGGATWNTEAFF. V is TRBV18 and J is TRBJ1-1, with D possibly being TRBD1 (6 bases). Germline loops: CDR1 KGHSH, CDR2 LQKENI. V lost 2 bases and J lost 1, with 17 bases in between. The CDR3 spans 17 residues.

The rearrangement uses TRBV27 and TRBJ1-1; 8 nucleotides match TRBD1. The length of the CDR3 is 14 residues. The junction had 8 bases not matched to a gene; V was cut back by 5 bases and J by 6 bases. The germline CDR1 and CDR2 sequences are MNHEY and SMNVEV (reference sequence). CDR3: CASSGDRGWAEAFF. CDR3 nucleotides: TGTGCCAGCAGTGGCGACAGGGGTTGGGCTGAAGCTTTCTTT.

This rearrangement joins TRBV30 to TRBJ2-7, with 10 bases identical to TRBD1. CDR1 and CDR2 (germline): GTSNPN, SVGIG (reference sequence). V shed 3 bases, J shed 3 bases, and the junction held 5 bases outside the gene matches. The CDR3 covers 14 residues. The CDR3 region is CAWSTGTGVYEQYF. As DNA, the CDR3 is TGTGCCTGGAGCACCGGGACAGGGGTCTACGAGCAGTACTTC. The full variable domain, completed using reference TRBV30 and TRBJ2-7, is SQTIHQWPATLVQPVGSPLSLECTVEGTSNPNLYWYRQAAGRGLQLLFYSVGIGQISSEVPQNLSASRPQDRQFILSSKKLLLSDSGFYLCAWSTGTGVYEQYFGPGTRLTVT.

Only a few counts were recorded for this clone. The CDR3 DNA follows: TGTGCCAGCAGTTACGCCGGCTCCTACGAGCAGTACTTC. Residues: CASSYAGSYEQYF. This chain links TRBV6-5 with TRBJ2-7; D is ambiguous. Germline CDR1 MNHEY, CDR2 SVGAGI. This CDR3 is 13 amino acids long. Trimming removed 2 bases at V and 0 bases at J, with 5 bases between.